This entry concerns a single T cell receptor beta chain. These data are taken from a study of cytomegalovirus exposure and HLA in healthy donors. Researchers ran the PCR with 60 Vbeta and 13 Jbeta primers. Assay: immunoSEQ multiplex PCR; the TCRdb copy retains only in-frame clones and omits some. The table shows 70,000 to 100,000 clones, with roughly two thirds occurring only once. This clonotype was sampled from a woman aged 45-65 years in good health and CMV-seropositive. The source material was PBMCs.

The chain's CDR3 is CASRHDRGMARAFF. The CDR3 DNA reads as TGCGCCAGCAGACACGACAGGGGGATGGCGAGAGCTTTCTTT. V gene TRBV4-1 combines with J gene TRBJ1-1; TRBD1 agrees at 9 bases. V shed 6 bases and J 10 bases; nucleotides not matched to a gene: 12. In germline, CDR1 is MGHRA, CDR2 YSYEKL. CDR3 length equals 14 residues.